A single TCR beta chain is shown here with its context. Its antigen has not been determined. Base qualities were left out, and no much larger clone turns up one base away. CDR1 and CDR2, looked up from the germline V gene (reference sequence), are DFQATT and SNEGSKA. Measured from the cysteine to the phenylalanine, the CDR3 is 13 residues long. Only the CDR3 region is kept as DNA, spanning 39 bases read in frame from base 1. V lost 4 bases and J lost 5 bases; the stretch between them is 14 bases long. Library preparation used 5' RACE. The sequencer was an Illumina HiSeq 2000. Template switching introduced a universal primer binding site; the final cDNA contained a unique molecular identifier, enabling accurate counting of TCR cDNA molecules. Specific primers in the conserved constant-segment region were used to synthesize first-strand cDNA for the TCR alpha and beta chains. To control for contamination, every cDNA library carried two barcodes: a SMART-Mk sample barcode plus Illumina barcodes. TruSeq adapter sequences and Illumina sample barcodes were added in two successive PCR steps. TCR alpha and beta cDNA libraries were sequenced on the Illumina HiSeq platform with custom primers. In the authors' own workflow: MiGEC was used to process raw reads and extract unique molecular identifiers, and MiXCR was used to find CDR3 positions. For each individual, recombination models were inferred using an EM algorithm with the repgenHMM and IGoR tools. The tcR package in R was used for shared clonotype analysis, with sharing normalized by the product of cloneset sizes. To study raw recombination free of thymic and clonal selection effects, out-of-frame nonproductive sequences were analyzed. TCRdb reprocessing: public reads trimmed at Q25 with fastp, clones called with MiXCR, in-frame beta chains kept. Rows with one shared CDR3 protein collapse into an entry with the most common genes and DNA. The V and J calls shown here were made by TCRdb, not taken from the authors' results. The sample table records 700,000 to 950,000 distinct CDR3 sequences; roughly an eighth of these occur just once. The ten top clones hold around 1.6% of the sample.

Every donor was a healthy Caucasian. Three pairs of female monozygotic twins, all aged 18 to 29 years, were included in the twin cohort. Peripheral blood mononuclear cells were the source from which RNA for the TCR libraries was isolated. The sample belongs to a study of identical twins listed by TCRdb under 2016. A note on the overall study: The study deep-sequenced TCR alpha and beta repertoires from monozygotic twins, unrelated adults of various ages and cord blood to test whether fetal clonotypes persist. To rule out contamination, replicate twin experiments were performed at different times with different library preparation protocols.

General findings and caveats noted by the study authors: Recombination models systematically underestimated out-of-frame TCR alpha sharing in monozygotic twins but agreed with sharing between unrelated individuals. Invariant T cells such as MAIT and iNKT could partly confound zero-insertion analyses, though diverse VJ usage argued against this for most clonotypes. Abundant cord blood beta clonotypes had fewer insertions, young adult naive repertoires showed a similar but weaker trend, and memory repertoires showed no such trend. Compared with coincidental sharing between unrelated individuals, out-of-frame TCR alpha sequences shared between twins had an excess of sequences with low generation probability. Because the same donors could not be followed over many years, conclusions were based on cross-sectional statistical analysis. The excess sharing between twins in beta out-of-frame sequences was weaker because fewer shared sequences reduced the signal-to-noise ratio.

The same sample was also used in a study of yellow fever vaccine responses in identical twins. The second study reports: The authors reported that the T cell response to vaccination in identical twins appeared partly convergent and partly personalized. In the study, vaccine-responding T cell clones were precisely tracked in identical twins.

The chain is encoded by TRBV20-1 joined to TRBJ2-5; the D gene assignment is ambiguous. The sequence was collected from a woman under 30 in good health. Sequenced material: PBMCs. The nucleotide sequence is TGCAGTGCTAACGTAGGAGTAGGGGAGACCCAGTACTTC. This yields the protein CSANVGVGETQYF.